This TCR beta chain originates from a study of T cells in Graves' hyperthyroidism and ophthalmopathy. This clonotype was recorded a few times. Antigen: not known. Template material for amplifying TCR beta CDR3 regions consisted of RNA transcripts. HTBI primers were the set used in a first-round RT-PCR of the TCR CDR3. TCRdb re-called the multiplex PCR reads with MiXCR, one entry per CDR3 protein. The data contain about 600,000 distinct CDR3 sequences, approximately 14% of them singletons. Study-wide points: Expanded thyroid clonotypes (above 0.001) were mostly also found in blood.

This CDR3 is 16 amino acids long. Germline CDR1 and CDR2: SGHRS and YFSETQ. The V and J ends lost 0 bases and 0 bases respectively, with 10 bases between them. Patients were excluded because of uncontrolled infection, other autoimmune disease, pregnancy or lactation. This chain uses TRBV5-1 with TRBJ2-1, with D uncertain. What was sequenced was blood. This sequence was found in a woman aged 18-35 years with Graves' ophthalmopathy. The CDR3 nucleotides are TGCGCCAGCAGCTTGGTAAACACCAACTCCTACAATGAGCAGTTCTTC. Its translation: CASSLVNTNSYNEQFF. Together with reference TRBV5-1 and TRBJ2-1, the CDR3 gives the full variable domain: KAGVTQTPRYLIKTRGQQVTLSCSPISGHRSVSWYQQTPGQGLQFLFEYFSETQRNKGNFPGRFSGRQFSNSRSEMNVSTLELGDSALYLCASSLVNTNSYNEQFFGPGTRLTVL.